This section outlines one TCR beta chain sequence together with its context. Its matching antigen is unknown. This CDR3 spans 18 amino acids. V shed 5 bases, J shed 4 bases, and the junction held 14 bases outside the gene matches. Germline assignment: CDR1 SGHVS and CDR2 FNYEAQ. The sample is drawn from a study of blood T cells in healthy people across ages. General study points: Measured against age, TCR beta diversity per million T cells decreased in a roughly linear manner.

Together with a sample-barcoded 5' primer, a J-beta primer mix was included in a second PCR lasting about 7 to 12 cycles. Researchers report that a template-switch adaptor with 12 random nucleotides tagged each cDNA molecule. In TCRdb, the 5' RACE reads were re-called with MiXCR into one record per CDR3 protein. The table includes approximately 850,000 distinct CDR3 sequences, nearly 60% detected once. The chain uses TRBV7-6 and TRBJ1-4; 9 nucleotides line up with TRBD1. The sample comprised blood. The sequence was collected from a man aged 25 to 45 in good health. DNA for the CDR3: TGTGCCAGCAGCCCTACCGGGACAGGGCAGTTCGGTAATGAAAAACTGTTTTTT. This codes for CASSPTGTGQFGNEKLFF. Based on the CDR3 plus reference TRBV7-6 and TRBJ1-4, the full variable domain is GAGVSQSPRYKVTKRGQDVALRCDPISGHVSLYWYRQALGQGPEFLTYFNYEAQQDKSGLPNDRFSAERPEGSISTLTIQRTEQRDSAMYRCASSPTGTGQFGNEKLFFGSGTQLSVL.